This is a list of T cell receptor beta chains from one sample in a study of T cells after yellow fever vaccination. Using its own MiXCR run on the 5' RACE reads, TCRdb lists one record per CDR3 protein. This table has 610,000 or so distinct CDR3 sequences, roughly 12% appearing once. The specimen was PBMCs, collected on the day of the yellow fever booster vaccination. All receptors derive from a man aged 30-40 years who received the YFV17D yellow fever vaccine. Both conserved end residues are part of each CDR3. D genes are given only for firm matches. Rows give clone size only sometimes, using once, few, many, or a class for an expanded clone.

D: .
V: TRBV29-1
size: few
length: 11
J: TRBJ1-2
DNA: TGCAGCGTGGGGGGACACGATGGCTACACCTTC
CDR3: CSVGGHDGYTF

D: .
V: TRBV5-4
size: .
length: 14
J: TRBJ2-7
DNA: TGTGCCAGCAGCTTCTCGCCAAGGCCGTACGAGCAGTACTTC
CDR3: CASSFSPRPYEQYF

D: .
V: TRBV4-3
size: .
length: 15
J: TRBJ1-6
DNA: TGCGCCAGCAGCCAAGGGTACAGTACTCCACCACCCCTCCACTTT
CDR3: CASSQGYSTPPPLHF

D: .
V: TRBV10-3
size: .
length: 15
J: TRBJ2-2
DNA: TGTGCCACATGGGACGGACACGCGAACACCGGGGAGCTGTTTTTT
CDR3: CATWDGHANTGELFF

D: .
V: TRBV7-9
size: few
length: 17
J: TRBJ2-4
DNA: TGTGCCAGGGGCTTCGTAGGGGCTCTCCTAGCCAAAAACATTCAGTACTTC
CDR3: CARGFVGALLAKNIQYF

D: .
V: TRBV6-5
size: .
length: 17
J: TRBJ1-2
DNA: TGTGCCAGCAGTTACAATTATGACCCTCGGACTAACTATGGCTACACCTTC
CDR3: CASSYNYDPRTNYGYTF

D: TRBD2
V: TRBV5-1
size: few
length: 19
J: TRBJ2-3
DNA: TGCGCCAGCAGCTTGGCGACTAGCGGGAGGTCCCCTACACGGGATACGCAGTATTTT
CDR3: CASSLATSGRSPTRDTQYF

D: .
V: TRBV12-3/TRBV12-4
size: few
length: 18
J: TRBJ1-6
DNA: TGTGCCAGCAGTTCCCGGGACGGACGGCTTAGGGGGGATTCACCCCTCCACTTT
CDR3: CASSSRDGRLRGDSPLHF

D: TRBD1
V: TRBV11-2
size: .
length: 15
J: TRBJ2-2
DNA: TGTGCCGGGGACAGGGGGCTACGCGCCACCGGGGAGCTGTTTTTT
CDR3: CAGDRGLRATGELFF

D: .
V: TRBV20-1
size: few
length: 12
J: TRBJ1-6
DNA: TGCAGTGCGAAGACTGGTAATTCACCCCTCCACTTT
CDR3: CSAKTGNSPLHF

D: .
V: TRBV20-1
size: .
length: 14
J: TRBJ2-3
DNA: TGCAGTGCTCTCAGGGATCCGGGCACAGATACGCAGTATTTT
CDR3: CSALRDPGTDTQYF

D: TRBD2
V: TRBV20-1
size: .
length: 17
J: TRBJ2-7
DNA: TGCTGTGCTAGCGAGCCCACCCAGGGACTAGCGGTTTACGAGCAGTACTTC
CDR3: CCASEPTQGLAVYEQYF

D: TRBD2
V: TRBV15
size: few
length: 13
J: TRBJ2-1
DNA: TGTGCCATAAAAGCGGGGTCCTACAATGAGCAGTTCTTC
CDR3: CAIKAGSYNEQFF

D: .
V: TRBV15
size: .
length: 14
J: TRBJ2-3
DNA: TGTGCCACGTCCGGGACTGGGGGCACAGATACGCAGTATTTT
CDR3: CATSGTGGTDTQYF

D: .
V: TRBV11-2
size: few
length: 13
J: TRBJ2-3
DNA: TGTGCCGGAGGGGGCGGTGGCACAGATACGCAGTATTTT
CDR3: CAGGGGGTDTQYF

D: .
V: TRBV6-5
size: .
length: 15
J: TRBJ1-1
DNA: TGTGCCAGCAGTTACTTCCCTCTTGCGAACACTGAAGCTTTCTTT
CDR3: CASSYFPLANTEAFF

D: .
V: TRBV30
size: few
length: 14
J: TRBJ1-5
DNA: TGTGCCTGGAGTCCTAGCGGGGGTTCCCAGCCCCAGCATTTT
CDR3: CAWSPSGGSQPQHF

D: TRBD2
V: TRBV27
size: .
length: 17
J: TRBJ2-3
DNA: TGTGCCAGCAGTTTATCGCGGTCGGGACTAGCGGGAGGCGCGCAGTATTTT
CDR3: CASSLSRSGLAGGAQYF

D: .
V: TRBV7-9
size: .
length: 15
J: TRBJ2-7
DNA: TGTGCCAGCAGCTTACCCAGGGGACCCGTCTTGGAGCAGTACTTC
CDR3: CASSLPRGPVLEQYF

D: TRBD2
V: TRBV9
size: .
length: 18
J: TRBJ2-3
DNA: TGTGCCAGCAGCGCCCAGACCGGGACTAGCGTACTCACAGATACGCAGTATTTT
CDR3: CASSAQTGTSVLTDTQYF

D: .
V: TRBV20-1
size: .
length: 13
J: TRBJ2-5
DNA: TGCAGTGCTGACTCTTCACCAAAAGAGACCCAGTACTTC
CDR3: CSADSSPKETQYF

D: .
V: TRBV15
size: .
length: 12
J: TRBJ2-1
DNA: TGTGCCACCAGCTACGGTCGGGATGAGCAGTTCTTC
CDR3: CATSYGRDEQFF

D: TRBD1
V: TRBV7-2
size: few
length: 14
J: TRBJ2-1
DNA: TGTGCCAGCAGCTTATCAGGGGGCTGGGATGAGCAGTTCTTC
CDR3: CASSLSGGWDEQFF

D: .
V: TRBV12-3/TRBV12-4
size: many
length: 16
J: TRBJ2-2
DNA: TGTGCCAGCAGTTTAGTGGCGGGACCAAGGGCCGGGGAGCTGTTTTTT
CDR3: CASSLVAGPRAGELFF

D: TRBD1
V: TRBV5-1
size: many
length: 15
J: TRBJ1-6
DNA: TGCGCCAGCAGCCTCCATCGAGAGGGGGCCTCACCCCTCCACTTT
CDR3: CASSLHREGASPLHF

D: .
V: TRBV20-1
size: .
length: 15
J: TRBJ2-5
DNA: TGCAGTGCTAGTTTGTCGGGGAGTAGGAGGGAGACCCAGTACTTC
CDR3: CSASLSGSRRETQYF

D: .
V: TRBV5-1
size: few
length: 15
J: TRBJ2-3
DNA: TGCGCCAGCAGCTTGGATCGCGGGAGCACAGATACGCAGTATTTT
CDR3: CASSLDRGSTDTQYF